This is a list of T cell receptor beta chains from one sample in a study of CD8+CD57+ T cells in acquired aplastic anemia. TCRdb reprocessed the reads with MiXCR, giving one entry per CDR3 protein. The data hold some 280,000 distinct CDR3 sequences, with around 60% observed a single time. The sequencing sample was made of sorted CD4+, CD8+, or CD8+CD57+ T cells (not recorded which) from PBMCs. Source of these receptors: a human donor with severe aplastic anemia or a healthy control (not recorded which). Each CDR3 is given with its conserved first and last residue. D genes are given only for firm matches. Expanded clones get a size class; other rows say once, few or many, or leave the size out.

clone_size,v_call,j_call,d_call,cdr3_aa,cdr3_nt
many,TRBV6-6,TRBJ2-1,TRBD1,CASSFGQGRDEQFF,TGTGCCAGCAGTTTTGGACAGGGGCGCGATGAGCAGTTCTTC
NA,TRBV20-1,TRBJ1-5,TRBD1,CSAERGQGVTWDRPQHF,TGCAGTGCTGAGAGGGGGCAGGGTGTGACGTGGGATCGGCCCCAGCATTTT
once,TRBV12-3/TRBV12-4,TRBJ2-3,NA,CASSLAGGPVDTQYF,TGTGCCAGCAGTTTAGCGGGGGGGCCTGTAGATACGCAGTATTTT
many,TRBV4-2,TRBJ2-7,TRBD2,CASSQAGAGGRFEQYF,TGTGCCAGCAGCCAAGCTGGGGCGGGGGGGCGTTTCGAGCAGTACTTC
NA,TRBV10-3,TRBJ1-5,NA,CAIKGDSNQPQHF,TGTGCCATCAAAGGTGATAGCAATCAGCCCCAGCATTTT
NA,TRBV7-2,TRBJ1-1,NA,CASSRRGEGLTEAFF,TGTGCCAGCAGCCGACGGGGGGAGGGCTTAACTGAAGCTTTCTTT
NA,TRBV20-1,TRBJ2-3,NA,CSAMTGEDTQYF,TGCAGTGCCATGACAGGCGAGGATACGCAGTATTTT
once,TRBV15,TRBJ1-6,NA,CATRDPPNSPLHF,TGTGCCACCCGGGACCCCCCTAATTCACCCCTCCACTTT
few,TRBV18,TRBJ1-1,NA,CASSLRQDSNTEAFF,TGTGCCAGCTCACTCCGACAGGATTCAAACACTGAAGCTTTCTTT
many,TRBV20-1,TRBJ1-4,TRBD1,CSASRGQGGEKLFF,TGCAGTGCTAGTCGCGGCCAGGGGGGTGAAAAACTGTTTTTT
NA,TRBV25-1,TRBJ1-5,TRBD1,CASSDTGGSNQPQHF,TGTGCCAGCAGTGACACAGGGGGTAGCAATCAGCCCCAGCATTTT
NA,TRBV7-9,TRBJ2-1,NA,CATPESSPYNEQFF,TGTGCCACCCCTGAGTCCTCTCCCTACAATGAGCAGTTCTTC
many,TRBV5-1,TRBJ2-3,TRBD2,CASSTAGTSGSFTDTQYF,TGCGCCAGCAGCACTGCCGGGACTAGCGGTTCCTTCACAGATACGCAGTATTTT
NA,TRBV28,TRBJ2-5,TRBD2,CASSGGGTSVETQYF,TGTGCCAGCAGTGGGGGGGGGACTAGTGTGGAGACCCAGTACTTC
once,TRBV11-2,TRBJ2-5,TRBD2,CASSFGSGGRETQYF,TGTGCCAGCAGCTTTGGTAGCGGGGGGCGGGAGACCCAGTACTTC
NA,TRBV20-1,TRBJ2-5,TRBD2,CSASGLAGVGETQYF,TGCAGCGCGTCGGGACTAGCGGGAGTAGGAGAGACCCAGTACTTC
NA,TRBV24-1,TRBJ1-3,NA,CATKAKNTIYF,TGTGCCACCAAGGCAAAAAACACCATATATTTT
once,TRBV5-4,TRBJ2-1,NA,CASSPRLVGIYNEQFF,TGTGCCAGCAGCCCGAGACTAGTCGGAATTTACAATGAGCAGTTCTTC
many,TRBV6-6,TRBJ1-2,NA,CASSRLGSGGYTF,TGTGCCAGCAGTCGACTCGGATCAGGGGGCTACACCTTC
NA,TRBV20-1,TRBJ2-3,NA,CSARDGGGPDTQYF,TGCAGTGCCAGGGACGGCGGCGGGCCAGATACGCAGTATTTT
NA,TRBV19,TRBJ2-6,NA,CASRVSGANVLTF,TGTGCCAGTAGGGTGTCTGGGGCCAACGTCCTGACTTTC
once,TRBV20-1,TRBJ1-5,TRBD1,CSAGTGGNQPQHF,TGCAGTGCTGGTACAGGGGGCAATCAGCCCCAGCATTTT
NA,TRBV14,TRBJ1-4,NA,CASSQDGDSGRTNEKLFF,TGTGCCAGCAGCCAAGATGGGGATTCAGGACGAACTAATGAAAAACTGTTTTTT
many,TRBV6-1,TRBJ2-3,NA,CASSLMRDTQYF,TGTGCCAGCAGCCTTATGAGGGATACGCAGTATTTT
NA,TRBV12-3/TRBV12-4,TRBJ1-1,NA,CASRPEDTEAFF,TGTGCCAGCCGTCCTGAGGATACTGAAGCTTTCTTT
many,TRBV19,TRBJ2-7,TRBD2,CASSPPVLAGGPVVYEQYF,TGTGCCAGTAGTCCTCCGGTACTAGCGGGGGGGCCTGTTGTCTACGAGCAGTACTTC
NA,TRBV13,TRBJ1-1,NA,CASSAGLHSFAEAFF,TGTGCCAGCAGCGCAGGGCTTCACTCCTTCGCTGAAGCTTTCTTT
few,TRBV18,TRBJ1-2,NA,CASSPSGDGYTF,TGTGCCAGCTCACCGTCGGGGGATGGCTACACCTTC
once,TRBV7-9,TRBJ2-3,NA,CASDGGGVGTDTQYF,TGTGCCAGCGATGGGGGGGGCGTAGGCACAGATACGCAGTATTTT
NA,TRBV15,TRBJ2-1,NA,CAASRGTRHNEQFF,TGTGCCGCCAGCAGAGGTACTAGGCACAATGAGCAGTTCTTC
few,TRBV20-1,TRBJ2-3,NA,CRGATDTQYF,TGCAGGGGGGCCACAGATACGCAGTATTTT
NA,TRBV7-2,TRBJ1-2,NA,CASSLEGTDYGYTF,TGTGCCAGCAGCTTAGAGGGGACGGACTATGGCTACACCTTC
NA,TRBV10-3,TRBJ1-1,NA,CAISRMNTEAFF,TGTGCCATCAGCAGGATGAACACTGAAGCTTTCTTT
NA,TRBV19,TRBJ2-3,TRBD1,CASSNRQGQDTQYF,TGTGCCAGTAGTAACCGACAGGGGCAAGATACGCAGTATTTT
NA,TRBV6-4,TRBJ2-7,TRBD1,CASSENPPGGYEQYF,TGTGCCAGCAGTGAAAATCCTCCAGGGGGATACGAGCAGTACTTC
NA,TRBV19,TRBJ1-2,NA,CATRAGEGYTF,TGTGCCACACGAGCCGGGGAAGGCTACACCTTC
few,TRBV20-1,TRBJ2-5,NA,CSARDVGGYQETQYF,TGCAGTGCTAGAGATGTAGGGGGATACCAAGAGACCCAGTACTTC
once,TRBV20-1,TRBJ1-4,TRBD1,CSASDRVDFGGYTNEKLFF,TGCAGTGCATCGGACAGGGTCGATTTTGGTGGCTACACCAATGAAAAACTGTTTTTT
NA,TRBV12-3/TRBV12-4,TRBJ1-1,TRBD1,CASREPGGLEAFF,TGTGCCAGCAGAGAACCAGGGGGCCTTGAAGCTTTCTTT
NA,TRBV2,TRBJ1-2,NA,CASSEGAGYGYTF,TGTGCCAGCAGTGAAGGGGCAGGCTATGGCTACACCTTC
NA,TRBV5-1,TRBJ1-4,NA,CASNPGTTVKKKLFF,TGCGCCAGCAACCCGGGAACGACAGTTAAAAAAAAACTGTTTTTT
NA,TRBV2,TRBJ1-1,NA,CASSAGQGNTEAFF,TGTGCCAGCAGTGCCGGGCAGGGCAACACTGAAGCTTTCTTT
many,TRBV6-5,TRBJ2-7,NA,CASCTGLTVGEQYF,TGTGCCAGTTGTACAGGGCTCACGGTGGGCGAGCAGTACTTC
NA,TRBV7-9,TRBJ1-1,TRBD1,CASRPVGQGVYTEAFF,TGTGCCAGCAGACCGGTCGGACAGGGGGTATACACTGAAGCTTTCTTT
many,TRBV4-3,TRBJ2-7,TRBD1,CASSLGQGTASYEQYF,TGCGCCAGCAGCTTGGGACAGGGGACGGCCTCCTACGAGCAGTACTTC
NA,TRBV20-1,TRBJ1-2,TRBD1,CSAERQGVVFGYTF,TGCAGTGCTGAGCGACAGGGGGTTGTTTTTGGCTACACCTTC
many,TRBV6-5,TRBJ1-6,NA,CASSFQQGSPSPLHF,TGTGCCAGCAGTTTCCAACAGGGAAGTCCTTCACCCCTCCACTTT
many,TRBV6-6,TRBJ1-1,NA,CASSYGTHTEAFF,TGTGCCAGCAGTTACGGGACCCACACTGAAGCTTTCTTT
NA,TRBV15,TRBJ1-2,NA,CATIKDRGDYGYTF,TGTGCCACCATCAAGGACCGGGGAGACTATGGCTACACCTTC
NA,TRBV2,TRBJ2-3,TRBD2,CASDPESGRSTDTQYF,TGTGCCAGCGACCCTGAAAGCGGGAGAAGCACAGATACGCAGTATTTT
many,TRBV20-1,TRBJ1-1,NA,CSASSALNTEAFF,TGCAGTGCTAGTTCAGCCTTGAACACTGAAGCTTTCTTT
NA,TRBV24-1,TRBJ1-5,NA,CATSDERGDAKRPQHF,TGTGCCACCAGTGACGAGCGAGGGGACGCAAAACGGCCCCAGCATTTT
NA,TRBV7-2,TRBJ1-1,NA,CASSLSAAGNTEAFF,TGTGCCAGCAGCTTGAGTGCGGCAGGGAACACTGAAGCTTTCTTT
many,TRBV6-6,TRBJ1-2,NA,CASSYKVGYGYTF,TGTGCCAGCAGTTACAAGGTTGGCTATGGCTACACCTTC
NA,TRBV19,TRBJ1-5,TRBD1,CASSQGQVNQPQHF,TGTGCCAGTAGCCAAGGACAGGTTAATCAGCCCCAGCATTTT
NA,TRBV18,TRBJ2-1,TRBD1,CASSPGTGYNGQFF,TGTGCCAGCTCACCAGGGACAGGCTACAATGGGCAGTTCTTC